These T cell receptor beta chains were read from a single sample in a study of blood T cell repertoires in COVID-19. Some clones are missing from TCRdb's copy, which holds only in-frame ones; the method was immunoSEQ multiplex PCR. The table includes about 130,000 clones, approximately 81% detected once. The sequenced material came from peripheral blood. These TCRs come from a man between 40 and 49 years old with active or convalescent COVID-19. The CDR3 runs from the conserved cysteine through the conserved F or W. The order of the fields is V gene, CDR3 protein.

TRBV27,CASSLSGAATNEKLFF
TRBV7-9,CASSPPGFLGTDTQYF
TRBV11-3,CASSLDRGGWTEAFF
TRBV6-5,CASSYSLLSGSYEQYF
TRBV11-2,CASSLVWQGSGELFF
TRBV19,CASKVEGRTEAFF
TRBV4-3,CASSQAGKGAYYGYTF
TRBV18,CASSPAPTHNQPQHF
TRBV27,CASLTRGMANTEAFF
TRBV27,CASSLWRGDADTQYF
TRBV5-1,CASSPNPGQGASNEQFF
TRBV5-6,CASSFQGADTEAFF
TRBV18,CASSGGGDEQYF
TRBV11-2,CASSLGPPGLLSYEQYF
TRBV5-4,CASSPRGTNNSPLHF
TRBV11-2,CASSSSPNTEAFF
TRBV7-6,CASSSLTGRNQPQHF
TRBV2,CASSEGGTSGIYNEQFF
TRBV18,CASSPTGTAYGYTF
TRBV29-1,CSVGTGGKDEQFF
TRBV19,CASSIGQGANYGYTF
TRBV7-3,CASSAGRPPYEQYF
TRBV7-9,CASSSSGLAGGLKTQYF
TRBV2,CASSVFSGGSYEQYF
TRBV6-5,CASSYKEGSVAFF
TRBV10-3,CAISEPGLAGTDTQYF
TRBV10-3,CAISPQRPYEQYF
TRBV27,CASTPRAGAYEQYF
TRBV9,CASSVEEGGDEQYF
TRBV19,CASSIVRGGLYEQYF
TRBV28,CASSVTGRETQYF
TRBV4-3,CASSQELQGPSYEQYF
TRBV2,CASRAGDGSYEQYF
TRBV5-4,CASSSLQGNTGELFF
TRBV11-2,CASSLAAADQNIQYF
TRBV5-6,CASSSSGRMQETQYF
TRBV7-2,CASSPAPVGQDLYGYTF
TRBV5-1,CASSWTVRWYGYTF
TRBV3-1/TRBV3-2,CASSRGGPNTEAFF
TRBV7-9,CASGVTGGQETQYF
TRBV9,CASSATGSSGYTF
TRBV6-2/TRBV6-3,CASSSGGKAKNIQYF
TRBV3-1/TRBV3-2,CASSQEGGGKLFF
TRBV20-1,CSASAGTVNPPGANVLTF
TRBV5-1,CASRHIAKGAILNYGYTF
TRBV30,CAWTISGSTNTGELFF
TRBV3-1/TRBV3-2,CASRPFGQPNTGELFF
TRBV2,CASSDGGSRTPLHF
TRBV29-1,CSVAQAQSGEQYF
TRBV6-6,CASSYSRQGNQPQHF
TRBV6-6,CASTGGGETNEKLFF
TRBV2,CASSAGRTLLFF
TRBV7-6,CASSLYPGTSGGYTQYF
TRBV3-1/TRBV3-2,CASSRRAGGREKLFF
TRBV14,CASSQEGSGRTGELFF
TRBV27,CASSQQGAYEQYF
TRBV10-3,CAISDPPGGSETQYF
TRBV6-2/TRBV6-3,CASSYGRGSVNEAFF
TRBV30,CAWSNSFWQTHYEQYF